What follows is one TCR beta chain and its context. Its specificity is unknown. Authors of the study amplified TCR beta CDR3 regions from RNA transcripts. Primed by the HTBI set, a first-round RT-PCR was run on the TCR CDR3. TCRdb independently ran MiXCR on the multiplex PCR reads; one entry per CDR3 protein. The sample has 96,000 or so distinct CDR3 sequences, around 52% seen once. CDR3 length: 14 amino acids. Looked up from germline, CDR1 is SQVTM and CDR2 is ANQGSEA. The ends were cut back, 7 bases at V and 6 bases at J, with 21 bases in the middle. The sample originates from a study of T cells in Graves' hyperthyroidism and ophthalmopathy. Study results and caveats: A model of 13 V-J features distinguished ophthalmopathy from stable hyperthyroidism.

Subjects aged 18 to 65 presented with newly diagnosed hyperthyroidism of less than 2 months' duration. Fresh peripheral blood, approximately 10 ml, was the source of the PBMCs. The sequencing sample was made of blood. V gene TRBV29-1 combines with J gene TRBJ1-1; D unclear. The receptor's source is a woman aged 40 to 50 with Graves' hyperthyroidism. This chain's CDR3 is CSAADTPYDAEAFF. The CDR3 DNA is TGCAGCGCCGCTGACACACCCTACGACGCTGAAGCTTTCTTT.